This TCR beta chain is from a study of OX40 agonist ivuxolimab in advanced cancers. Study overall: Patients with hepatocellular carcinoma, melanoma, renal cell or head and neck cancer made up the dose-escalation patients.

Produced via immunoSEQ multiplex PCR; TCRdb's table is partial and in-frame only. The sample has more than 45,000 clones; roughly 90% are singletons. Broader study findings: It was also the case that some nonresponders had low normalized T-cell clonal expansion.

The CDR3 consists of 14 residues. CDR1 MNHNY and CDR2 SVGAGI come from the germline V gene (reference sequence). The V and J ends lost 2 bases and 7 bases, in that order; junction bases with no gene match: 5. Of note for this clone: What it binds is unknown.

This TCR derives from an adult with an advanced solid tumor such as melanoma, head and neck, liver or kidney cancer. Sequences were derived from CD4+ or CD8+ T cells sorted from blood, sampled in a trial of the OX40 agonist ivuxolimab. V and J are TRBV6-6 and TRBJ1-2; TRBD1 aligns across 9 bases. The CDR3 is CASSYEGTGTGYTF. For the CDR3, the DNA is TGTGCCAGCAGTTACGAGGGGACAGGGACTGGCTACACCTTC.